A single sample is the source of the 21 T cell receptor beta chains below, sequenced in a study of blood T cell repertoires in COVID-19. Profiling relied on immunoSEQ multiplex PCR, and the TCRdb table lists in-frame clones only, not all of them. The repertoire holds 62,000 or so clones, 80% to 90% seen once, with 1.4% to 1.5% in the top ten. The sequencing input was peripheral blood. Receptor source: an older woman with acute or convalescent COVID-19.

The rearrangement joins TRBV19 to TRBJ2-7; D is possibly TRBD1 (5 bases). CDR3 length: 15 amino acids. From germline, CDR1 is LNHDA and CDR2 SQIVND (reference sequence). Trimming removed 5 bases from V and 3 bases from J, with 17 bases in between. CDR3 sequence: CASSPRPDSSYEQYF. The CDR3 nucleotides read TGTGCCAGTAGTCCCCGCCCTGACAGCAGCTACGAGCAGTACTTC.

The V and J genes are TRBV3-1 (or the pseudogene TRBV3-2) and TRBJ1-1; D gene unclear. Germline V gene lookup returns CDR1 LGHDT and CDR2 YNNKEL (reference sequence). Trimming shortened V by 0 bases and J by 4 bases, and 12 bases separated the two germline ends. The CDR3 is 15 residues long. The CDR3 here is CASSQDWAVSTEAFF. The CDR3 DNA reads TGTGCCAGCAGCCAAGATTGGGCCGTTTCCACTGAAGCTTTCTTT.

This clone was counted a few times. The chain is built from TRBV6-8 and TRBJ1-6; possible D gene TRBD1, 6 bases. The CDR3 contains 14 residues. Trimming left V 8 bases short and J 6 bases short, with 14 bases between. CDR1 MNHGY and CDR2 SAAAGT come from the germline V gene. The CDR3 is CASGTWGSNSPLHF. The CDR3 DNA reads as TGTGCCAGCGGGACATGGGGGTCTAATTCACCCCTCCACTTT.

CDR3 loop: CASSVGNGGSGNTIYF. CDR3 in DNA: TGTGCCAGCAGCGTAGGAAACGGGGGCTCTGGAAACACCATATATTTT. The rearrangement uses TRBV9 and TRBJ1-3, with D perhaps matching TRBD1 (5 bases). Germline CDR1 reads SGDLS; CDR2 reads YYNGEE. This CDR3 is built from 16 residues. V was clipped by 0 bases and J by 0 bases, with 10 bases between them.

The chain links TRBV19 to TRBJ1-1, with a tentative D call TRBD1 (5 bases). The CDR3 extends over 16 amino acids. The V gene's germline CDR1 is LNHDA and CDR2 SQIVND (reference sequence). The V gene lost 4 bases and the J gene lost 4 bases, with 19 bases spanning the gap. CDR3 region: CASSTAWGAGITEAFF. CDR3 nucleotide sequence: TGTGCCAGTAGTACAGCATGGGGCGCAGGAATCACTGAAGCTTTCTTT.

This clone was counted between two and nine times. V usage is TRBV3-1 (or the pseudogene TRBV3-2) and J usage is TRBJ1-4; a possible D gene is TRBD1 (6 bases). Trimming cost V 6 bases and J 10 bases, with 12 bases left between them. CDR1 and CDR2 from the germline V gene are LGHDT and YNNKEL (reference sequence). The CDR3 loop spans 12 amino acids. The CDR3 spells CASRRGIGKLFF. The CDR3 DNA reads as TGTGCCAGCAGAAGGGGGATCGGAAAACTGTTTTTT.

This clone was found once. The CDR3: CATSSQGTGELFF. The CDR3 DNA sequence: TGTGCCACCAGCAGTCAGGGCACCGGGGAGCTGTTTTTT. This rearrangement joins TRBV15 to TRBJ2-2; D is perhaps TRBD1 (5 bases). This CDR3 contains 13 residues. Germline V lookup: CDR1 LNHNV, CDR2 YYDKDF (reference sequence). The V gene lost 3 bases and the J gene lost 4 bases, with 6 bases spanning the gap.

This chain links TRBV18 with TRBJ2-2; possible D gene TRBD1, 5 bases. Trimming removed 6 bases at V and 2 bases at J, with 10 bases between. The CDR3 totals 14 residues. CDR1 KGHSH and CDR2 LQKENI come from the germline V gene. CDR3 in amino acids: CASSRQGNTGELFF. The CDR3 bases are TGTGCCAGCTCGCGCCAGGGAAACACCGGGGAGCTGTTTTTT.

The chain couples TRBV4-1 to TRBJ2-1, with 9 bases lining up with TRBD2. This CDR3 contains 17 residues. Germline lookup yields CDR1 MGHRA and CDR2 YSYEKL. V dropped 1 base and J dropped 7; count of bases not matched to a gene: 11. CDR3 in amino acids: CASSQVPSGIQGNEQFF. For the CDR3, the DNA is TGCGCCAGCAGCCAAGTGCCTAGCGGGATTCAGGGTAATGAGCAGTTCTTC.

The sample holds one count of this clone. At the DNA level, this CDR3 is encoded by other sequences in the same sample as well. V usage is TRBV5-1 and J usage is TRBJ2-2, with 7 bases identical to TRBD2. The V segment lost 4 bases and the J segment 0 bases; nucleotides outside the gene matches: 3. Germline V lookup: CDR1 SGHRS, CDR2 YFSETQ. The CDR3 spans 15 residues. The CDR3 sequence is CASSLGTTNTGELFF. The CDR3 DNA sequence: TGCGCCAGCAGCCTCGGGACTACGAACACCGGGGAGCTGTTTTTT.

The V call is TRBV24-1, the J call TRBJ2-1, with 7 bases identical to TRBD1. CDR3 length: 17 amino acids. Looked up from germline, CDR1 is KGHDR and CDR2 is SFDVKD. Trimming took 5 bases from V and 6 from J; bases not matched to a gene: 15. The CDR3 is CATSATSTGVSVNEQFF. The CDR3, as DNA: TGTGCCACCAGTGCTACCTCTACAGGGGTCTCCGTCAATGAGCAGTTCTTC.

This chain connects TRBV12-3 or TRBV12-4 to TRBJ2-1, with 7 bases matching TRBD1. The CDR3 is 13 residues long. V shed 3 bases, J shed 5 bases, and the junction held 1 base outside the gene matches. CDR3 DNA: TGTGCCAGCAGTTTCGGACAGGACAATGAGCAGTTCTTC. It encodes CASSFGQDNEQFF.

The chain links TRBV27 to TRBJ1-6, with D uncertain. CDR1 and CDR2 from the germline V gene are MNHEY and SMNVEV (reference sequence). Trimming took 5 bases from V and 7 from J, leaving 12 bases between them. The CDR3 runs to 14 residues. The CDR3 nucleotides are TGTGCCAGCAGTAGGACGGGGAGGAATTCACCCCTCCACTTT. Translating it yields CASSRTGRNSPLHF.

The CDR3 reads CSVGTGDSPLHF. DNA for the CDR3: TGCAGCGTGGGGACAGGGGATTCACCCCTCCACTTT. V gene TRBV29-1 combines with J gene TRBJ1-6, with 10 bases identical to TRBD1. This CDR3 has 12 amino acids. J lost 8 bases, V lost 6 bases, and 1 base had no gene match. Germline loops: CDR1 SQVTM, CDR2 ANQGSEA.

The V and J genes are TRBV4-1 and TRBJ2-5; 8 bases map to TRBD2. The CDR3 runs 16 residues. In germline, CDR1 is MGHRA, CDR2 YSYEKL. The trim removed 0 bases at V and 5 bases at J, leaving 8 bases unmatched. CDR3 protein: CASSQDLSGTSETQYF. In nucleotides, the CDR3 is TGCGCCAGCAGCCAAGATCTCTCCGGGACTAGTGAGACCCAGTACTTC.

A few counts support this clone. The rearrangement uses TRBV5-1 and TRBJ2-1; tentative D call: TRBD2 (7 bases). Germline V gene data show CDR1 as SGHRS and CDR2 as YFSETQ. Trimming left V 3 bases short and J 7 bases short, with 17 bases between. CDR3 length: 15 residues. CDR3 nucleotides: TGCGCCAGCAGCTGGCGGGGGCCCAATTTGAATGAGCAGTTCTTC. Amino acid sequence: CASSWRGPNLNEQFF.

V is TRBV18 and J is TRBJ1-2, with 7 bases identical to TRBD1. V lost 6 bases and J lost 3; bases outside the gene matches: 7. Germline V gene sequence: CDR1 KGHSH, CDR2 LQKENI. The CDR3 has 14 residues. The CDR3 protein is CASSRQGNYYGYTF. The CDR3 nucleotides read TGTGCCAGCTCCCGACAGGGCAACTACTATGGCTACACCTTC.

The CDR3 loop reads CASSQVMNTEAFF. As DNA, the CDR3 is TGTGCCAGCAGCCAAGTAATGAACACTGAAGCTTTCTTT. The rearrangement joins TRBV14 to TRBJ1-1; D unclear. Looked up from germline, CDR1 is SGHDN and CDR2 is FVKESK. V gave up 1 base and J gave up 0 bases, with 3 bases separating them. The CDR3 consists of 13 residues.

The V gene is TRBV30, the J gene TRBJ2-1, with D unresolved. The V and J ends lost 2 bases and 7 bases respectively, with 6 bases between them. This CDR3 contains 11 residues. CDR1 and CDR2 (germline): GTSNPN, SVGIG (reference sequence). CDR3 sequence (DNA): TGTGCCTGGAGTCGAGTAAATGAGCAGTTCTTC. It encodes CAWSRVNEQFF.

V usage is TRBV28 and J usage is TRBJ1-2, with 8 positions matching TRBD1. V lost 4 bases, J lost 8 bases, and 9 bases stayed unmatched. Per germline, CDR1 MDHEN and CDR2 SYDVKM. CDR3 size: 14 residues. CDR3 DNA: TGTGCCAGCAGTTCGATAGGCAGGGGGCACGGCTACACCTTC. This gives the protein CASSSIGRGHGYTF.

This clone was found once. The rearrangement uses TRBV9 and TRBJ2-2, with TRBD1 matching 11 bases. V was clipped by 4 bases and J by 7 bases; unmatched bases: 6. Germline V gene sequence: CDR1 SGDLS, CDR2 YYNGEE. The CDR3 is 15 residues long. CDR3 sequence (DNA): TGTGCCAGCAGCCCCAGGACAGGGGGCGGCGGGGAGCTGTTTTTT. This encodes CASSPRTGGGGELFF.